This TCR beta chain was identified during a study of blood T cell repertoires in COVID-19. The wider study: Donors in the United States, Italy and Spain gave samples during acute or convalescent COVID-19.

Germline CDR1 reads LGHDT; CDR2 reads YNNKEL (reference sequence). The CDR3 is 17 residues long. Germline trimming cut 1 base from V and 2 bases from J; bases unmatched to any gene: 10. Original handling: By means of reference gene primer amplification, nucleated cell counts were estimated. The protocol was immunoSEQ multiplex PCR, while the TCRdb copy is restricted to in-frame clones and leaves out a portion. For V, J and clone size, that table is used; D and trimming come from the DNA. The sample records approximately 90,000 clones, 81% being singletons. The source is a man in his fifties or sixties with acute or convalescent COVID-19. The chain employs TRBV3-1 (or the pseudogene TRBV3-2) and TRBJ2-5; 7 bases map to TRBD2. The specimen was peripheral blood. In nucleotides, the CDR3 is TGTGCCAGCAGCCAAGTCGTAGCGGGCGTTTTTCAAGAGACCCAGTACTTC. As protein: CASSQVVAGVFQETQYF.